This TCR beta chain is drawn from a study of radiotherapy plus CTLA-4 blockade in lung cancer. Study-level background: Objective response rate was about 20%; disease control rate, around 30%.

V trimming: 3 bases; J trimming: 10 bases; junction bases outside the gene matches: 11. Germline CDR1 and CDR2: SGDLS and YYNGEE. The CDR3 totals 14 residues. Receiving focal radiation plus CTLA-4 blockade with ipilimumab were patients who had chemo-refractory metastatic non-small-cell lung cancer. Clones were sequenced by immunoSEQ multiplex PCR, and TCRdb holds only the in-frame ones, with some missing. The table includes about 110,000 clones, approximately 80% detected once. The chain uses TRBV9 and TRBJ2-3; TRBD1 matches at 7 bases. The sequencing used peripheral blood, collected from a patient treated with radiotherapy plus ipilimumab. The source of this sequence is a human donor with non-small cell lung cancer that progressed on radiotherapy plus ipilimumab. Some clones in this sample may be carry-over from other donors' samples. CDR3 bases: TGTGCCAGCAGCGCGTCGGGGAGCCAGGGGGCGCAGTATTTT. It codes for CASSASGSQGAQYF.